This T cell receptor beta chain derives from a study of shared clonotypes between healthy human individuals. Assay: immunoSEQ multiplex PCR; the TCRdb copy retains only in-frame clones and omits some. The sample has nearly 2 million clones, approximately 95% seen once; the top ten hold 1.2%. Naive CD8 cells were CD45RO-negative, positively selected for CCR7, excluding terminally differentiated effector memory CD45RA+ cells. To note about this clone: The antigen is unknown. The sample carries other DNA sequences with the same CDR3.

Study-level points and caveats: Across subsets, estimated richness was generally greater for naive than for memory populations.

The ends were cut back, 1 base at V and 0 bases at J, with 2 bases in the middle. There are 12 residues in the CDR3. Per germline, CDR1 SGHDT and CDR2 YYEEEE. The sequence came from a young man in good health. V gene TRBV5-6 combines with J gene TRBJ2-7; D call uncertain. Input material: naive CD8+ T cells sorted from blood. Here the CDR3 reads CASSLLSYEQYF. CDR3 sequence (DNA): TGTGCCAGCAGCTTGCTCTCCTACGAGCAGTACTTC.